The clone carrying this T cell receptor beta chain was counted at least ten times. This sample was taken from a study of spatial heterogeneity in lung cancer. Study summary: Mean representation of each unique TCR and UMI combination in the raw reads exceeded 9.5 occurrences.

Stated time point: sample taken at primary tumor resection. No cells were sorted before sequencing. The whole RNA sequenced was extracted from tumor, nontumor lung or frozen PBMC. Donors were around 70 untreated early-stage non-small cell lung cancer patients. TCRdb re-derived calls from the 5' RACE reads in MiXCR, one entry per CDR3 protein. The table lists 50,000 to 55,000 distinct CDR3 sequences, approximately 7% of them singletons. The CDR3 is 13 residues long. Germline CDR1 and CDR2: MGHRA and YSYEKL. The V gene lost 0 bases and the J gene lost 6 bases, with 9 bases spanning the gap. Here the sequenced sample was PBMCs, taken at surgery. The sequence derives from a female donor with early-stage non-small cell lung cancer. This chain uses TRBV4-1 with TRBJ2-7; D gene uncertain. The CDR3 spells CASSQEVRPEQYF. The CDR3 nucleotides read TGCGCCAGCAGCCAAGAGGTCAGGCCCGAGCAGTACTTC.